The entry below gives a single T cell receptor beta chain sequence along with its context. Its specificity is not known. From germline, CDR1 is MNHEY and CDR2 SVGAGI. Deletions cut 6 bases from V and 6 bases from J, with 11 bases between. CDR3 length: 12 amino acids. This record comes from a study of Ad26.COV2.S vaccination and SARS-CoV-2 variants. The study's findings and limits: Researchers reported similar non-spike TCR breadth in vaccine and placebo recipients.

Documented treatment: around 19 received Ad26.COV2.S at low or high dose, single or two shots; 5 received placebo; per-sample allocation not given. Vaccine and placebo recipients were sampled on day 63 after the first injection. TCRdb keeps only in-frame clones here, not all; method: immunoSEQ multiplex PCR. This sample has about 350,000 clones, with about 87% found just once. The sequences come from peripheral blood, collected in a trial of Ad26.COV2.S vaccine versus placebo. This sequence joins TRBV6-5 and TRBJ1-2, with D hard to call. The source is a person aged 18-60 years who received the Ad26.COV2.S COVID-19 vaccine or a placebo. Here the CDR3 DNA reads TGTGCCAGCAGGGGAGGTCCTCATGGCTACACCTTC. This gives the protein CASRGGPHGYTF.